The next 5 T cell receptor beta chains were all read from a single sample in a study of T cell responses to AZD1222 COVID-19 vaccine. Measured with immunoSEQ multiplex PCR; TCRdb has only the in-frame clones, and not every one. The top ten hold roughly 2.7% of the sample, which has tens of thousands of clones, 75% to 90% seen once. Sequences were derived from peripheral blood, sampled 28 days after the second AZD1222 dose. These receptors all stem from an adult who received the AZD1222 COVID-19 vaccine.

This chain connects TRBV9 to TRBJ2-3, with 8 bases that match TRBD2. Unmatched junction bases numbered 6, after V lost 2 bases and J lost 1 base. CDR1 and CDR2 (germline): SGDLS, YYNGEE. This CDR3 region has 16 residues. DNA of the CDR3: TGTGCCAGCAGCGTCCGGGGGGGAGAGGGCACAGATACGCAGTATTTT. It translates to CASSVRGGEGTDTQYF.

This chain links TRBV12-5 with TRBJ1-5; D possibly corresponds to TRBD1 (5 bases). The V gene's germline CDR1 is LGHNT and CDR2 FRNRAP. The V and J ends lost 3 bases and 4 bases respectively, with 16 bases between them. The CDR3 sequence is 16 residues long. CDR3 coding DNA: TGTGCTAGTGGTTTAGGGGAAGGTAGATATAATCAGCCCCAGCATTTT. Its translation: CASGLGEGRYNQPQHF.

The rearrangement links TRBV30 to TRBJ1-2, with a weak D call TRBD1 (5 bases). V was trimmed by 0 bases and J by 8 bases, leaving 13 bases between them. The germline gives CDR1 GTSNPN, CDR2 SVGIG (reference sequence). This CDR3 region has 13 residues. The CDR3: CAWSVTGTRGYTF. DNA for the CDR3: TGTGCCTGGAGTGTTACAGGAACTCGAGGCTACACCTTC.

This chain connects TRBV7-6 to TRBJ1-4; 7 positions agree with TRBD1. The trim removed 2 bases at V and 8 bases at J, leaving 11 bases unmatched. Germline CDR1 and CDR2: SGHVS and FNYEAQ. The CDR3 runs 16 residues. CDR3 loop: CASSLTDRVSWEKLFF. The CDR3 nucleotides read TGTGCCAGCAGCTTAACAGACAGGGTTTCCTGGGAAAAACTGTTTTTT.

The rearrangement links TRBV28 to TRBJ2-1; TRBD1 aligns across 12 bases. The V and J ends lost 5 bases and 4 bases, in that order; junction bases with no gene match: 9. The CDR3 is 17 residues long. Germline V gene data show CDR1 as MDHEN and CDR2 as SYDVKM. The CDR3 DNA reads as TGTGCCAGCAGTAGACCTCAGGGACAGGGGGCTTACAATGAGCAGTTCTTC. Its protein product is CASSRPQGQGAYNEQFF.